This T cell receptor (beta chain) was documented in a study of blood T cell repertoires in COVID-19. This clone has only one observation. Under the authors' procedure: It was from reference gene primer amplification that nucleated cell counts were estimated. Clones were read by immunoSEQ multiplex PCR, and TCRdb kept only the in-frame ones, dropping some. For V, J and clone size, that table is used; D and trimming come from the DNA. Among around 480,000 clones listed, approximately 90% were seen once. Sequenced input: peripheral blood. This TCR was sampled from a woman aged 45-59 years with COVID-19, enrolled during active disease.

The CDR3 nucleotides are TGTGCCAGCTCACCCCTCCGGGCGGGGGTGGAATATGGCTACACCTTC. Translating gives CASSPLRAGVEYGYTF. This chain uses TRBV18 with TRBJ1-2, with TRBD1 as a possible D gene (5 bases). Per germline, CDR1 KGHSH and CDR2 LQKENI. CDR3 length: 16 residues. V was pared by 3 bases and J by 5 bases, with 19 bases between.